The T cell receptor beta chain under discussion was sequenced for a study of beta chain features in type 1 diabetes. This clone has more than one count but fewer than ten. By way of CD45RO/CCR7/CD25/CD127/CD95/CD27, the CD4+ regulatory, stem cell-like memory, central memory and naive cells were sorted. The investigators reverse transcribed all of the isolated RNA, so they sequenced expressed TCRB transcripts. TCRdb's table, derived via immunoSEQ multiplex PCR, lists solely in-frame clones and lacks some. The repertoire has about 150,000 clones, around 8.5% of them found once; the top ten carry less than 0.85%. The origin of this receptor is a young man in good health. Sequencing was carried out using central memory CD4+ T cells from blood.

CDR3 amino acids: CASEKPGQPETQYF. The CDR3 DNA reads as TGTGCCAGCGAAAAACCGGGACAGCCAGAGACCCAGTACTTC. This chain links TRBV28 with TRBJ2-5; 7 nucleotides line up with TRBD1. CDR1 MDHEN and CDR2 SYDVKM come from the germline V gene. CDR3 length: 14 residues. Losses at the gene ends were 8 bases for V and 4 bases for J; bases not matched to a gene: 10.